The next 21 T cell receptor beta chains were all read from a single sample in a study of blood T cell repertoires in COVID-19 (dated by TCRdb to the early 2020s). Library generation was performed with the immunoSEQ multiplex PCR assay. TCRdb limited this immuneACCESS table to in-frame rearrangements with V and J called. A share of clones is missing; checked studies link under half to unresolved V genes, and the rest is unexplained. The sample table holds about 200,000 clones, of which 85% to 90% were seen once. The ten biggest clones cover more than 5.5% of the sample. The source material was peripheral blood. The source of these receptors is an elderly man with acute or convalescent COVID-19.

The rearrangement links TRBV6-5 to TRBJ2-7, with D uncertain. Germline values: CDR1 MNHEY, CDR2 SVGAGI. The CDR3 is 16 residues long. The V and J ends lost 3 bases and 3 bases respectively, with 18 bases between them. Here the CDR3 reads CASSYPGPVIRYEQYV. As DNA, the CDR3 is TGTGCCAGCAGTTATCCAGGCCCTGTTATCCGCTACGAGCAGTACGTC.

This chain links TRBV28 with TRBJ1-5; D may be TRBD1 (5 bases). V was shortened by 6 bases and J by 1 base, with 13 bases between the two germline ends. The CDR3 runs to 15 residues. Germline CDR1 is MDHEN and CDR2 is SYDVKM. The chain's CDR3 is CASRPDRPSNQPQHF. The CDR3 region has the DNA TGTGCCAGCAGACCTGACAGACCGAGCAATCAGCCCCAGCATTTT.

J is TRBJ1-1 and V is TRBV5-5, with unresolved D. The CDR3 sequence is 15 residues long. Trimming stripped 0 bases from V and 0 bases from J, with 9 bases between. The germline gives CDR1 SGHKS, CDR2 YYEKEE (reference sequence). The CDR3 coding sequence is TGTGCCAGCAGCTTGGGCGGAACCATGAACACTGAAGCTTTCTTT. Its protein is CASSLGGTMNTEAFF.

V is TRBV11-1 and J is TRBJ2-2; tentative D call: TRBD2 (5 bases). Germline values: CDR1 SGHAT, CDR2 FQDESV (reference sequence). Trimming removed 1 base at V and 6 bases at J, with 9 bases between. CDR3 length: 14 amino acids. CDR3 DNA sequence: TGTGCCAGCAGCTTAGTGAGGGAGTCCGGGGAGCTGTTTTTT. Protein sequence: CASSLVRESGELFF.

The CDR3 bases are TGTGCCAGCAGCTTGGGTCGGGGAGGGGATGAGCAGTTCTTC. The encoded protein is CASSLGRGGDEQFF. The rearrangement uses TRBV11-2 and TRBJ2-1; 7 bases map to TRBD2. The CDR3 sequence is 14 residues long. Germline CDR1 reads SGHAT; CDR2 reads FQNNGV. J was trimmed by 8 bases and V by 3 bases; bases with no gene match: 7.

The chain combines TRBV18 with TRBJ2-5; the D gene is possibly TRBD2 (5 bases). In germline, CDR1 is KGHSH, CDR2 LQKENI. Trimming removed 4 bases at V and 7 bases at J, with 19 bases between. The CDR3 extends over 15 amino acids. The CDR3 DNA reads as TGTGCCAGCTCACTCCCACTAGGTAGCAAGTGGACCCAGTACTTC. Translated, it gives CASSLPLGSKWTQYF.

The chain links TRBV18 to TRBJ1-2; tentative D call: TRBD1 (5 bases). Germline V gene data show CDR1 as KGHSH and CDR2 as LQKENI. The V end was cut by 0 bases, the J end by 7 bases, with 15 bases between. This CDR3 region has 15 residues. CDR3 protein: CASSPPGGTDGGYTF. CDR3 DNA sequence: TGTGCCAGCTCACCACCCGGGGGGACGGACGGTGGCTACACCTTC.

CDR3 coding DNA: TGTGCCAGCGACCAGGGGTCCAACAATGAGCAGTTCTTC. It specifies CASDQGSNNEQFF. The chain has TRBV7-9 and TRBJ2-1; perhaps TRBD1 as D (6 bases). Trimming left V 8 bases short and J 5 bases short, with 13 bases between. The CDR3 loop spans 13 amino acids. The V gene's germline CDR1 is SEHNR and CDR2 FQNEAQ (reference sequence).

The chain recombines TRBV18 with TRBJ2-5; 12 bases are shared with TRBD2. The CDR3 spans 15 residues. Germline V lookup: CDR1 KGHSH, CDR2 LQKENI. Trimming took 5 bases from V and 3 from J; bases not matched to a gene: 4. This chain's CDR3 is CASSIRLAGEETQYF. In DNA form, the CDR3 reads TGTGCCAGCTCAATCCGACTAGCGGGAGAAGAGACCCAGTACTTC. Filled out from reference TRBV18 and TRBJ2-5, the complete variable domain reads NAGVMQNPRHLVRRRGQEARLRCSPMKGHSHVYWYRQLPEEGLKFMVYLQKENIIDESGMPKERFSAEFPKEGPSILRIQQVVRGDSAAYFCASSIRLAGEETQYFGPGTRLLVL.

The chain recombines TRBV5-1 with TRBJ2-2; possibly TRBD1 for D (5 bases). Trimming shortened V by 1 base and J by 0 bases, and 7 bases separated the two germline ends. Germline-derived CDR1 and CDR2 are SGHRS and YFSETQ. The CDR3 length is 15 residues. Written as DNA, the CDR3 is TGCGCCAGCAGCTTGAGGGGCGCGAACACCGGGGAGCTGTTTTTT. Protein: CASSLRGANTGELFF.

The CDR3 reads CASSSAGPYEQYF. The CDR3, as DNA: TGCGCCAGCAGCTCCGCAGGTCCCTACGAGCAGTACTTC. The chain employs TRBV5-1 and TRBJ2-7, with no clear D. CDR1 SGHRS and CDR2 YFSETQ come from the germline V gene. Trimming stripped 3 bases from V and 2 bases from J, with 9 bases between. The CDR3 contains 13 residues.

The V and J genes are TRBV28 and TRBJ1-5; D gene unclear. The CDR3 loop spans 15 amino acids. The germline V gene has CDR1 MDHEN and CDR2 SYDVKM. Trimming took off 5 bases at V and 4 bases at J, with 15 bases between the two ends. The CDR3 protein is CASSPKRSWNQPQHF. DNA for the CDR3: TGTGCCAGCAGTCCAAAGAGGTCCTGGAATCAGCCCCAGCATTTT.

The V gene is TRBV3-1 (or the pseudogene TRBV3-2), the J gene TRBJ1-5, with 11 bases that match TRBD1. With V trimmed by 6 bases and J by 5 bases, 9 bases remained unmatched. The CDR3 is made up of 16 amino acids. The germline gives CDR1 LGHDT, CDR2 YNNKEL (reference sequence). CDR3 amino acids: CASSPYPDRGHQPQHF. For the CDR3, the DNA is TGTGCCAGCAGTCCCTACCCGGACAGGGGGCATCAGCCCCAGCATTTT.

The CDR3 region has the DNA TGTGCCAGCAGTGTATACAGGGGCCCCTACGAGCAGTACTTC. This sequence encodes CASSVYRGPYEQYF. V is TRBV28 and J is TRBJ2-7; 7 bases align to TRBD1. Trimming removed 5 bases from V and 2 bases from J; junction bases left unmatched: 6. CDR3 size: 14 residues. Germline V lookup: CDR1 MDHEN, CDR2 SYDVKM. The full variable domain, with the rest looked up from reference TRBV28 and TRBJ2-7, is DVKVTQSSRYLVKRTGEKVFLECVQDMDHENMFWYRQDPGLGLRLIYFSYDVKMKEKGDIPEGYSVSREKKERFSLILESASTNQTSMYLCASSVYRGPYEQYFGPGTRLTVT.

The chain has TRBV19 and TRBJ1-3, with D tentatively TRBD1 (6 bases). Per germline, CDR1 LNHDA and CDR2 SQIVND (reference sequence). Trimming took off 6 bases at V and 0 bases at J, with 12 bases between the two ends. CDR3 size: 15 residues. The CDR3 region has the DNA TGTGCCAGTAGACAGGGACCTTCCTCTGGAAACACCATATATTTT. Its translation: CASRQGPSSGNTIYF.

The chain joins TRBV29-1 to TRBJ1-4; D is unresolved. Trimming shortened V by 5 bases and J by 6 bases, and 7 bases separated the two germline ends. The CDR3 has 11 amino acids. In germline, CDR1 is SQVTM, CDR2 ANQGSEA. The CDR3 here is CSVRVHEKLFF. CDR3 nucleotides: TGCAGCGTTCGGGTTCATGAAAAACTGTTTTTT.

The CDR3 here is CASSLVGGQGGTQYF. The CDR3 nucleotides read TGTGCCAGCAGCTTAGTAGGCGGACAGGGGGGCACGCAGTATTTT. V is TRBV7-3 and J is TRBJ2-3; 10 positions agree with TRBD1. CDR3 size: 15 residues. Germline V gene lookup returns CDR1 SGHTA and CDR2 FQGTGA. The ends lost 2 bases at V and 9 bases at J; junction bases unmatched: 8. Using reference TRBV7-3 and TRBJ2-3 for the parts outside the CDR3, the full variable domain is GAGVSQTPSNKVTEKGKYVELRCDPISGHTALYWYRQSLGQGPEFLIYFQGTGAADDSGLPNDRFFAVRPEGSVSTLKIQRTERGDSAVYLCASSLVGGQGGTQYFGPGTRLTVL.

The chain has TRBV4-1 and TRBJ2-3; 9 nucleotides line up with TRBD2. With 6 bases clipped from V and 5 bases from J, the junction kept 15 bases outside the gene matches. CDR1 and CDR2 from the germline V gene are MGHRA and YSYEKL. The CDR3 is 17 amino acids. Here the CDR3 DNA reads TGCGCCAGCAGACTTGACGGAGTAGCGGGAGTTAGAGATACGCAGTATTTT. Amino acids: CASRLDGVAGVRDTQYF.

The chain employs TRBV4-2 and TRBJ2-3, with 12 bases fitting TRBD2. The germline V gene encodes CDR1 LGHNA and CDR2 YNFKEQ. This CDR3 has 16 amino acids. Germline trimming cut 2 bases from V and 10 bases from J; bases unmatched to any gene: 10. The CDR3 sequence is CASSQSATSGRSAQYF. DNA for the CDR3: TGTGCCAGCAGCCAATCTGCGACTAGCGGGAGAAGTGCGCAGTATTTT.

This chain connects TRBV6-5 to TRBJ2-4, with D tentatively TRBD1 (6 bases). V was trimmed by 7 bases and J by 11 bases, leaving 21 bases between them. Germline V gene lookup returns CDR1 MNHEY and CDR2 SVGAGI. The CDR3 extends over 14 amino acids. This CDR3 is CASIGPGAHRLQYF. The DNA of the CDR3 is TGTGCCAGCATTGGCCCAGGGGCACACCGACTTCAGTACTTC.

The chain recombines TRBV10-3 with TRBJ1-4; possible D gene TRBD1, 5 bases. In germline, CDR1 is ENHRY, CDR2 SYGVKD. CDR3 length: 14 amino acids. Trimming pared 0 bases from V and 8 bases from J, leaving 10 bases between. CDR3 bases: TGTGCCATCAGTGAGTCGGCGGGGGGAGAAAAACTGTTTTTT. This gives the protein CAISESAGGEKLFF.